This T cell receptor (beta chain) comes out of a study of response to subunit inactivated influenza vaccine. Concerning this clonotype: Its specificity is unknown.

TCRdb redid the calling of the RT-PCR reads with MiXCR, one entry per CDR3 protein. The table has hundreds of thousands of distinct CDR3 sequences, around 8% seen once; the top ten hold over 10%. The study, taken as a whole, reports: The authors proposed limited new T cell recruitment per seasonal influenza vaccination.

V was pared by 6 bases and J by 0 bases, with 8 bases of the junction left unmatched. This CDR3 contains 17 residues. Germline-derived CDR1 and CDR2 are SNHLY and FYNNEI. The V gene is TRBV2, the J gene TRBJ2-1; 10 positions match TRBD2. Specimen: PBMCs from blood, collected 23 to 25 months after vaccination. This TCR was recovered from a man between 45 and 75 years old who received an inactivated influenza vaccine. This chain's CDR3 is CASRPLAGVSSYNEQFF. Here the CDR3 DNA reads TGTGCCAGCAGACCTCTAGCGGGAGTAAGCTCCTACAATGAGCAGTTCTTC.